This entry lists 14 T cell receptor beta chains sequenced from one sample in a study of T cell responses to AZD1222 COVID-19 vaccine. This table comes from immunoSEQ multiplex PCR, and its TCRdb copy is limited to in-frame clones, with some not included. There are about 75,000 clones in the sample; around 88% occur only once, and roughly 10% lies in the top ten. Specimen: peripheral blood, collected 28 days after the second dose of the MenACWY control vaccine. The receptor source for this set is an adult who received the MenACWY meningococcal vaccine as a control.

This clone was observed once. The chain uses TRBV2 and TRBJ2-3; 8 nucleotides match TRBD2. The CDR3 consists of 13 residues. Trimming at V came to 6 bases and at J to 7 bases, leaving 6 bases not matched to a gene. CDR1 is SNHLY, CDR2 FYNNEI, per germline. The CDR3 DNA follows: TGTGCCAGCAGGGCGGGACTAGACAATACGCAGTATTTT. Amino acids: CASRAGLDNTQYF.

This clone has just one count. The V and J genes are TRBV19 and TRBJ1-6; D may be TRBD1 (6 bases). The CDR3 loop spans 14 amino acids. Deletions cut 11 bases from V and 7 bases from J, with 18 bases between. Germline CDR1 and CDR2: LNHDA and SQIVND (reference sequence). The CDR3 nucleotides read TGTGCCGCCCAGAGCCAGGGGAGAAATTCACCCCTCCACTTT. Encoded protein: CAAQSQGRNSPLHF.

The rearrangement joins TRBV9 to TRBJ2-5; 8 bases map to TRBD2. Germline V gene lookup returns CDR1 SGDLS and CDR2 YYNGEE. There are 16 residues in the CDR3. V trimming: 0 bases; J trimming: 5 bases; junction bases outside the gene matches: 9. CDR3 sequence reads: CASSVDPRGGGETQYF. CDR3 bases: TGTGCCAGCAGCGTAGACCCCCGGGGGGGCGGTGAGACCCAGTACTTC.

The chain joins TRBV28 to TRBJ1-5, with TRBD1 matching 10 bases. Germline V gene data show CDR1 as MDHEN and CDR2 as SYDVKM. The CDR3 totals 16 residues. With V trimmed by 6 bases and J by 2 bases, 7 bases remained unmatched. CDR3 loop: CASSWTGGIGNQPQHF. The CDR3 DNA reads TGTGCCAGCAGCTGGACAGGGGGAATTGGCAATCAGCCCCAGCATTTT.

V is TRBV19 and J is TRBJ1-5; 9 bases match TRBD1. This CDR3 is 13 amino acids long. Germline CDR1 and CDR2: LNHDA and SQIVND (reference sequence). After removal of 9 bases from V and 5 bases from J, the junction contained 5 bases not matched to a gene. CDR3 coding DNA: TGTGCCAGCCAGGACAGGGGCGATCAGCCCCAGCATTTT. As protein: CASQDRGDQPQHF.

Notes on this clone: The germline gene is not matched at one end of the junction; a read error may be the cause. The chain has TRBV6-5 and TRBJ2-7; TRBD2 might be the D (5 bases). The CDR3 is 14 residues long. Per germline, CDR1 MNHEY and CDR2 SVGAGI. DNA for the CDR3: TGTGCCGGCAGTTACTCTGGACTCAACTACGAGCAGTACTTC. It translates to CAGSYSGLNYEQYF.

The V call is TRBV29-1, the J call TRBJ1-2; D gene unclear. The germline V gene has CDR1 SQVTM and CDR2 ANQGSEA. Trimming took off 6 bases at V and 8 bases at J, with 16 bases between the two ends. The CDR3 consists of 12 residues. The CDR3 protein is CSVTTENDGYTF. In DNA, the CDR3 is TGCAGCGTGACGACTGAGAACGACGGCTACACCTTC.

The CDR3 DNA sequence: TGTGCCAGCAGCCCGACAGGGGTGCGAGATACGCAGTATTTT. It specifies CASSPTGVRDTQYF. The V call is TRBV7-2, the J call TRBJ2-3; 8 bases match TRBD1. There are 14 residues in the CDR3. Trimming at V came to 5 bases and at J to 5 bases, leaving 6 bases not matched to a gene. Germline-derived CDR1 and CDR2 are SGHTA and FQGNSA.

This clone has only a few counts. The chain joins TRBV7-8 to TRBJ2-2; TRBD1 matches at 8 bases. V lost 6 bases to trimming and J lost 4 bases; unmatched junction nucleotides: 10. The CDR3 is 16 residues long. The V gene's germline CDR1 is SGHVS and CDR2 FQNEAQ. CDR3 in DNA: TGTGCCAGCAGGGGTCCAGGGGGCGGAACCACCGGGGAGCTGTTTTTT. Residues: CASRGPGGGTTGELFF.

The V and J genes are TRBV2 and TRBJ1-6, with D perhaps TRBD1 (5 bases). The CDR3 loop spans 16 amino acids. CDR1 and CDR2 from the germline V gene are SNHLY and FYNNEI. Trimming removed 3 bases at V and 8 bases at J, with 17 bases between. This chain's CDR3 is CASSDWGTVGDSPLHF. The CDR3, as DNA: TGTGCCAGCAGTGATTGGGGGACCGTAGGTGATTCACCCCTCCACTTT.

This clone appeared once. The chain uses TRBV20-1 and TRBJ1-6; unclear D gene. V was pared by 4 bases and J by 9 bases, with 7 bases between. CDR1 and CDR2 (germline): DFQATT, SNEGSKA (reference sequence). This CDR3 has 11 residues. The CDR3 bases are TGCAGTGCTATGGGCGGTTCACCCCTCCACTTT. Protein sequence: CSAMGGSPLHF.

The rearrangement links TRBV12-3 or TRBV12-4 to TRBJ2-7; the D is unclear. The V end lost 4 bases, the J end lost 1 base, and 8 bases lay between the germline ends. The CDR3 consists of 13 residues. CDR3 protein: CASSSRRSYEQYF. Here the CDR3 DNA reads TGTGCCAGCAGTTCAAGACGGTCCTACGAGCAGTACTTC.

The chain has TRBV12-3 or TRBV12-4 and TRBJ2-5, with 7 nucleotides matching TRBD2. The CDR3 is 13 amino acids. After removal of 1 base from V and 5 bases from J, the junction contained 1 base not matched to a gene. CDR3 sequence: CASSLGAGETQYF. As DNA, the CDR3 is TGTGCCAGCAGTTTAGGAGCGGGGGAGACCCAGTACTTC.

The chain has TRBV7-2 and TRBJ1-3; TRBD1 aligns across 7 bases. Germline-derived CDR1 and CDR2 are SGHTA and FQGNSA. V was pared by 3 bases and J by 4 bases, with 9 bases of the junction left unmatched. CDR3 length equals 16 residues. CDR3 residues: CASSFYRGAAGNTIYF. The DNA of the CDR3 is TGTGCCAGCAGCTTTTACAGGGGCGCGGCGGGAAACACCATATATTTT.